One sample yielded the 9 T cell receptor beta chains listed below, sequenced in a study of blood T cell repertoires in COVID-19. Clones were sequenced by immunoSEQ multiplex PCR, and TCRdb holds only the in-frame ones, with some missing. The table records about 160,000 clones, about four fifths of them present only once. Specimen: peripheral blood. These receptors were taken from a middle-aged man who had recovered from COVID-19.

The V gene is TRBV7-9, the J gene TRBJ1-2; D possibly corresponds to TRBD1 (5 bases). Germline V gene data show CDR1 as SEHNR and CDR2 as FQNEAQ (reference sequence). Trimming took 2 bases from V and 5 from J, leaving 18 bases between them. The CDR3 sequence is 16 residues long. This CDR3 is CASSLLLRGSQYGYTF. In DNA, the CDR3 is TGTGCCAGCAGCTTACTTCTTAGGGGATCGCAGTATGGCTACACCTTC.

V and J are TRBV20-1 and TRBJ2-1, with D possibly TRBD2 on 5 matching bases. The ends were cut back, 3 bases at V and 6 bases at J, with 12 bases in the middle. Germline lookup yields CDR1 DFQATT and CDR2 SNEGSKA (reference sequence). The CDR3 sequence is 13 residues long. CDR3 protein: CSASAWTSNEQFF. In nucleotides, the CDR3 is TGCAGTGCTAGTGCCTGGACTTCCAATGAGCAGTTCTTC.

The chain joins TRBV6-5 to TRBJ2-5; a weak D match, TRBD2 (5 bases). The CDR3 loop spans 12 amino acids. Germline-derived CDR1 and CDR2 are MNHEY and SVGAGI. The germline V and J ends were trimmed by 9 bases and 5 bases, with 13 bases remaining between them. The CDR3 loop reads CASWEFGETQYF. The CDR3 region has the DNA TGTGCCAGTTGGGAGTTTGGTGAGACCCAGTACTTC.

The V call is TRBV27, the J call TRBJ2-7; 12 bases are shared with TRBD1. J gave up 7 bases and V 5 bases, and 9 bases lay outside the gene matches. The CDR3 runs 15 residues. The germline V gene encodes CDR1 MNHEY and CDR2 SMNVEV (reference sequence). CDR3 protein: CASSPRDRGRREQYF. The CDR3 coding sequence is TGTGCCAGCAGTCCCCGGGACAGGGGGCGGAGGGAGCAGTACTTC.

This clone was counted ten times or more. The V and J genes are TRBV6-2 or TRBV6-3 and TRBJ2-3, with 9 bases identical to TRBD1. This CDR3 is 13 amino acids long. V lost 3 bases and J lost 15; bases outside the gene matches: 10. Germline CDR1 reads MNHEY; CDR2 reads SVGEGT. For the CDR3, the DNA is TGTGCCAGCAGTTATTCGGGACAGGGCCAGGTCTATTTT. As protein: CASSYSGQGQVYF.

The V and J genes are TRBV29-1 and TRBJ2-1; D is perhaps TRBD1 (6 bases). The CDR3 has 14 residues. Between the trimmed V and J ends, which lost 1 base and 3 bases, there was a span of 10 bases. Per germline, CDR1 SQVTM and CDR2 ANQGSEA. DNA for the CDR3: TGCAGCGTTGAAGGCCGGACAGACTACAATGAGCAGTTCTTC. It is translated as CSVEGRTDYNEQFF.

V is TRBV28 and J is TRBJ1-3; D gene ambiguous. Germline V lookup: CDR1 MDHEN, CDR2 SYDVKM. CDR3 length: 14 residues. V was shortened by 3 bases and J by 0 bases, with 6 bases between the two germline ends. Here the CDR3 DNA reads TGTGCCAGCAGTTTCGGGAACTCTGGAAACACCATATATTTT. Translation: CASSFGNSGNTIYF.

V usage is TRBV18 and J usage is TRBJ2-1; possible D gene TRBD2, 5 bases. Germline assignment: CDR1 KGHSH and CDR2 LQKENI. V lost 2 bases to trimming and J lost 9 bases, with 8 bases between them. The CDR3 is made up of 12 amino acids. The CDR3 nucleotides are TGTGCCAGCTCACCAAAAGCGGCTGAGCAGTTCTTC. It codes for CASSPKAAEQFF.

The chain is built from TRBV7-2 and TRBJ2-3, with D unresolved. The CDR3 runs 16 residues. V lost 4 bases and J 2 bases, leaving 16 bases between the germline ends. Germline CDR1 and CDR2: SGHTA and FQGNSA. The CDR3, as DNA: TGTGCCAGCAGCTCGAATCCGCAGGTCTCCACAGATACGCAGTATTTT. This codes for CASSSNPQVSTDTQYF.